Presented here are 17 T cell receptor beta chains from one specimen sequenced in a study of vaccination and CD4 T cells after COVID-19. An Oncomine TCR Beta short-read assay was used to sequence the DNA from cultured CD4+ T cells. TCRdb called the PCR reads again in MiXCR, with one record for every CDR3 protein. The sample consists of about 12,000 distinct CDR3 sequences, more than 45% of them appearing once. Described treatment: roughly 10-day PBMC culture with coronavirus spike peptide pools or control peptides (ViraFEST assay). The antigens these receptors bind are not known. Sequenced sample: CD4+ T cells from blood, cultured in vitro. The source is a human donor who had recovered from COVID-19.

CDR3 sequence reads: CATSDSDGNYGYTF. CDR3 bases: TGTGCCACCAGTGATTCTGACGGGAACTATGGCTACACCTTC. V is TRBV24-1 and J is TRBJ1-2; D is ambiguous. This CDR3 has 14 residues. Germline loops: CDR1 KGHDR, CDR2 SFDVKD. The V and J ends lost 2 bases and 2 bases respectively, with 8 bases between them.

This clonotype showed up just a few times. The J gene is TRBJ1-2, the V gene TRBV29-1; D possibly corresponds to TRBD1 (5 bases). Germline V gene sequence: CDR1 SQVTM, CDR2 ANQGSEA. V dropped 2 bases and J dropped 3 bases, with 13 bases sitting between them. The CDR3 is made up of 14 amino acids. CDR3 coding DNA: TGCAGCGTTGAAAGGAGGGGCGGTGACTATGGCTACACCTTC. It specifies CSVERRGGDYGYTF.

The CDR3 DNA is TGTGCCAGCAGCCAACGACTAGCGCCCTTTTACGAGCAGTACTTC. Its protein is CASSQRLAPFYEQYF. The gene calls are TRBV5-6 and TRBJ2-7, with 8 bases aligning to TRBD2. The CDR3 spans 15 residues. Germline V gives CDR1 SGHDT, CDR2 YYEEEE. The junction had 10 bases not matched to a gene; V was cut back by 4 bases and J by 4 bases.

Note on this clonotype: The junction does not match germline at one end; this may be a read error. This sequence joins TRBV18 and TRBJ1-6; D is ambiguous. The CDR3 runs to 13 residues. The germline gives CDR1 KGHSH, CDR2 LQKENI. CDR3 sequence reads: CVSSPNRNSPLHF. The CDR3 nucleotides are TGTGTCAGCTCACCAAATAGGAATTCACCCCTCCACTTT.

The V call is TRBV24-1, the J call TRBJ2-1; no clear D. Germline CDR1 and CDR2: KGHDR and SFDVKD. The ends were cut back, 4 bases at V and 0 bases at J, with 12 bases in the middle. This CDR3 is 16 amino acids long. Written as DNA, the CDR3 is TGTGCCACCAGTGAGTTCAGCCTAAGCTCCTACAATGAGCAGTTCTTC. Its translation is CATSEFSLSSYNEQFF.

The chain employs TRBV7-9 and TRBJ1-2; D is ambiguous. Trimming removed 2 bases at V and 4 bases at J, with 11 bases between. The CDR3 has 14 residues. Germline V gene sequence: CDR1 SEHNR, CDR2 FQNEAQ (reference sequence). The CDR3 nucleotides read TGTGCCAGCAGCTTATTGGCAGGACCCTATGGCTACACCTTC. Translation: CASSLLAGPYGYTF.

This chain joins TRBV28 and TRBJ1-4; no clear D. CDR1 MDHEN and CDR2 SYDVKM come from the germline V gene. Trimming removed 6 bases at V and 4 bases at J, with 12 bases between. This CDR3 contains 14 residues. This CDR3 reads CASSTTEGNEKLFF. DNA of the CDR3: TGTGCCAGCAGCACAACAGAGGGTAATGAAAAACTGTTTTTT.

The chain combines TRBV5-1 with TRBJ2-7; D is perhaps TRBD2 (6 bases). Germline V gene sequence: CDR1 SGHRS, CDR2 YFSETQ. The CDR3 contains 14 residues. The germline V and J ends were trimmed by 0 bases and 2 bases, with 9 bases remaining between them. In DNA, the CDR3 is TGCGCCAGCAGCTTGGGCGGGATCGCCTACGAGCAGTACTTC. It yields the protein CASSLGGIAYEQYF. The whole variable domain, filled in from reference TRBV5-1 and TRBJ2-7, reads KAGVTQTPRYLIKTRGQQVTLSCSPISGHRSVSWYQQTPGQGLQFLFEYFSETQRNKGNFPGRFSGRQFSNSRSEMNVSTLELGDSALYLCASSLGGIAYEQYFGPGTRLTVT.

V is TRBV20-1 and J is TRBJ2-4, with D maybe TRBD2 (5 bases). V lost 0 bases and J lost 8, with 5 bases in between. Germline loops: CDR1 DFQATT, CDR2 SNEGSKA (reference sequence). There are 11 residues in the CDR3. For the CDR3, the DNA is TGCAGTGCTAGAGACGGGGACATTCAGTACTTC. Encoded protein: CSARDGDIQYF.

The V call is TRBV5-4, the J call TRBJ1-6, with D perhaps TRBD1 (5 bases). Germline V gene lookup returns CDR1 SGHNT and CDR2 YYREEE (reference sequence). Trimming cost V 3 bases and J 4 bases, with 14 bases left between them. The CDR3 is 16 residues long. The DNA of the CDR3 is TGTGCCAGCAGCTCTCGGATGGGGGGTTATAATTCACCCCTCCACTTT. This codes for CASSSRMGGYNSPLHF.

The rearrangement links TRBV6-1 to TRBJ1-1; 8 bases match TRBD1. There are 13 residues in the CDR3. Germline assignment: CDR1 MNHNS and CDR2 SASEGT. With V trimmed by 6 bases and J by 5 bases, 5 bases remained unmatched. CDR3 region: CASRDRGGTEAFF. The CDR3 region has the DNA TGTGCCAGCAGAGACAGGGGTGGTACTGAAGCTTTCTTT.

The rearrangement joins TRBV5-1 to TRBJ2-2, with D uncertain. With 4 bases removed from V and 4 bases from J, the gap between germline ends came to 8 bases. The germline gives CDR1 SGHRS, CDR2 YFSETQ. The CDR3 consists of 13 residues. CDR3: CASSPPRTGELFF. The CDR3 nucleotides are TGCGCCAGCAGCCCCCCGCGCACCGGGGAGCTGTTTTTT.

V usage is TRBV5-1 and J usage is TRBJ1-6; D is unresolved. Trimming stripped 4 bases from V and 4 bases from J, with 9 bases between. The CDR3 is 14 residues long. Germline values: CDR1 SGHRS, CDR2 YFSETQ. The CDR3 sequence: CASSVGDYNSPLHF. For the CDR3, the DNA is TGCGCCAGCAGCGTCGGGGATTATAATTCACCCCTCCACTTT. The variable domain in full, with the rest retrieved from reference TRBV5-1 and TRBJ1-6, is KAGVTQTPRYLIKTRGQQVTLSCSPISGHRSVSWYQQTPGQGLQFLFEYFSETQRNKGNFPGRFSGRQFSNSRSEMNVSTLELGDSALYLCASSVGDYNSPLHFGNGTRLTVT.

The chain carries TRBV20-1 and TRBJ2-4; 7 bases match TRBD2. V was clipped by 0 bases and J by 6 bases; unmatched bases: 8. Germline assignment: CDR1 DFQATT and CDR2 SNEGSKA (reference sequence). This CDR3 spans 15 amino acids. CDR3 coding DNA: TGCAGTGCTAGAGATGACGGCGGGGGAGGAAACATTCAGTACTTC. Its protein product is CSARDDGGGGNIQYF.

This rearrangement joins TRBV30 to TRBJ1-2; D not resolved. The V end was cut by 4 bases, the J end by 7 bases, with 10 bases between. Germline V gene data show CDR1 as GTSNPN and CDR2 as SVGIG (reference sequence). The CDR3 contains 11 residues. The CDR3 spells CAWTGLSGYTF. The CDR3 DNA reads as TGTGCCTGGACGGGTCTCTCTGGCTACACCTTC.

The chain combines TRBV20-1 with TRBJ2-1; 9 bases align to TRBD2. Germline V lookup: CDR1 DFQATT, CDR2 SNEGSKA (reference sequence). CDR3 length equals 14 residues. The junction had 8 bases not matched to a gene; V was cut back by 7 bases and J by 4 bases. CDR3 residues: CSVEASGMYNEQFF. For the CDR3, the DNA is TGCAGTGTTGAAGCTAGCGGGATGTACAATGAGCAGTTCTTC.

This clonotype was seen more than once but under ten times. DNA of the CDR3: TGTGCCAGCAGGGAAAGGGACAGGGCTTACCGGGACACCATATATTTT. Translated: CASRERDRAYRDTIYF. The rearrangement joins TRBV7-6 to TRBJ1-3; 9 bases fit TRBD1. This CDR3 spans 16 amino acids. J lost 8 bases, V lost 6 bases, and 14 bases had no gene match. CDR1 is SGHVS and CDR2 is FNYEAQ in the germline V gene.